What follows describes a single T cell receptor (beta chain). Its antigen is as yet unknown. From germline, CDR1 is LNHDA and CDR2 SQIVND (reference sequence). Trimming left V 6 bases short and J 8 bases short, with 28 bases between. CDR3 length equals 17 residues. This record comes from a study of radiotherapy plus CTLA-4 blockade in lung cancer. Turning to the study itself: Disease control reached less than 40%, with objective responses in 15% to 20%.

Sequenced by immunoSEQ multiplex PCR; TCRdb stores in-frame clones only, minus some. The table shows some 120,000 clones, with approximately 80% occurring only once. Enrolled patients, whose metastatic non-small-cell lung cancer was chemo-refractory, received focal radiation plus CTLA-4 blockade with ipilimumab. Whole-study findings and limits: How blood T cell clones changed early, along with interferon-beta, reportedly forecast response best. Peripheral blood showed expansion of tumor-derived TCR clones after radiotherapy and ipilimumab.

Sample: peripheral blood, taken from a patient treated with radiotherapy plus ipilimumab. The chain couples TRBV19 to TRBJ2-5; D is unclear. This receptor was taken from a human donor with non-small cell lung cancer that progressed on radiotherapy plus ipilimumab. Some clones in this sample may be carry-over from other donors' samples. CDR3 coding DNA: TGTGCCAGTAGCCCCCCAAGAAGTTCAGGCCGGACGAGTACCCAGTACTTC. It encodes CASSPPRSSGRTSTQYF. Looking up the rest from reference TRBV19 and TRBJ2-5 gives the full variable domain: DGGITQSPKYLFRKEGQNVTLSCEQNLNHDAMYWYRQDPGQGLRLIYYSQIVNDFQKGDIAEGYSVSREKKESFPLTVTSAQKNPTAFYLCASSPPRSSGRTSTQYFGPGTRLLVL.